The 30 T cell receptor beta chains listed next were all sequenced from one sample in a study of chemoradiotherapy in HPV16-positive cancers. Method: immunoSEQ multiplex PCR; TCRdb's copy keeps in-frame clones and lacks some. Altogether 30,000 to 35,000 clones are present, 89% being singletons, with the ten largest covering about 3.4%. The specimen comprised blood, sampled from a patient who underwent chemoradiotherapy. Receptors originate from a human donor with HPV-associated anogenital cancer.

The chain links TRBV9 to TRBJ2-1, with 7 nucleotides matching TRBD2. V lost 3 bases, J lost 7 bases, and 13 bases stayed unmatched. Germline assignment: CDR1 SGDLS and CDR2 YYNGEE. The CDR3 is made up of 16 amino acids. The CDR3 loop reads CASSERGGEVGNEQFF. The CDR3 DNA is TGTGCCAGCAGCGAGAGGGGAGGGGAGGTAGGAAATGAGCAGTTCTTC.

The chain uses TRBV7-2 and TRBJ1-3; D is perhaps TRBD1 (6 bases). CDR3 length: 15 residues. The germline V and J ends were trimmed by 3 bases and 4 bases, with 13 bases remaining between them. Germline lookup yields CDR1 SGHTA and CDR2 FQGNSA. CDR3: CASSFRQGYGNTIYF. The CDR3, as DNA: TGTGCCAGCAGCTTTAGGCAGGGGTACGGAAACACCATATATTTT.

V is TRBV6-6 and J is TRBJ1-5; weak D call: TRBD1 (5 bases). The V gene lost 8 bases and the J gene lost 2 bases, with 10 bases spanning the gap. CDR3 size: 13 residues. Germline V gene lookup returns CDR1 MNHNY and CDR2 SVGAGI (reference sequence). The CDR3 DNA sequence: TGTGCCAGCCGGGACGATGGCAATCAGCCCCAGCATTTT. As protein: CASRDDGNQPQHF.

The chain combines TRBV5-1 with TRBJ2-6; a possible D gene is TRBD1 (5 bases). Trimming left V 4 bases short and J 2 bases short, with 10 bases between. CDR3 size: 15 residues. The V gene's germline CDR1 is SGHRS and CDR2 YFSETQ. The CDR3, as DNA: TGCGCCAGCAGCCTAGGGGCGGCTGGGGCCAACGTCCTGACTTTC. Its translation: CASSLGAAGANVLTF.

The chain couples TRBV7-9 to TRBJ1-3, with D uncertain. Germline V gene data show CDR1 as SEHNR and CDR2 as FQNEAQ (reference sequence). CDR3 length equals 17 residues. V gave up 5 bases and J gave up 4 bases, with 21 bases separating them. The CDR3 here is CASSIGPPRSRGNTIYF. CDR3 DNA: TGTGCCAGCAGCATCGGACCGCCGCGAAGTAGGGGAAACACCATATATTTT.

Of note for this clone: Other nucleotide sequences in the sample specify the same CDR3. The chain employs TRBV6-1 and TRBJ2-7, with TRBD1 identical over 7 bases. V shed 6 bases and J 3 bases; nucleotides not matched to a gene: 8. This CDR3 comprises 14 residues. The germline gives CDR1 MNHNS, CDR2 SASEGT. CDR3 amino acids: CASRSGGGIYEQYF. CDR3 bases: TGTGCCAGCAGGTCAGGGGGTGGCATCTACGAGCAGTACTTC.

The chain employs TRBV5-1 and TRBJ1-3; 9 bases fit TRBD1. CDR1 is SGHRS, CDR2 YFSETQ, per germline. V shed 2 bases and J 0 bases; nucleotides not matched to a gene: 6. The length of the CDR3 is 17 residues. CDR3: CASSFGTGLHSGNTIYF. The CDR3 bases are TGCGCCAGCAGCTTTGGGACAGGGCTCCACTCTGGAAACACCATATATTTT.

The chain couples TRBV9 to TRBJ2-2; D is possibly TRBD1 (6 bases). Between the trimmed V and J ends, which lost 2 bases and 3 bases, there was a span of 8 bases. Germline V gives CDR1 SGDLS, CDR2 YYNGEE. The CDR3 is 14 residues long. This CDR3 reads CASSVTGYTGELFF. Written as DNA, the CDR3 is TGTGCCAGCAGCGTTACAGGGTACACCGGGGAGCTGTTTTTT. Based on the CDR3 plus reference TRBV9 and TRBJ2-2, the full variable domain is DSGVTQTPKHLITATGQRVTLRCSPRSGDLSVYWYQQSLDQGLQFLIQYYNGEERAKGNILERFSAQQFPDLHSELNLSSLELGDSALYFCASSVTGYTGELFFGEGSRLTVL.

This clone was observed once. This chain joins TRBV4-1 and TRBJ1-4, with D maybe TRBD1 (5 bases). Per the germline V gene, CDR1 is MGHRA and CDR2 is YSYEKL. V shed 7 bases and J shed 0 bases, with 27 bases lying between them. The CDR3 is made up of 20 amino acids. In DNA form, the CDR3 reads TGCGCCAGCACCTTCTCAAATGACCCAGGGAGTGGTGCAACTAATGAAAAACTGTTTTTT. Amino acids: CASTFSNDPGSGATNEKLFF.

The V call is TRBV6-5, the J call TRBJ2-2; 8 bases match TRBD2. Germline CDR1 reads MNHEY; CDR2 reads SVGAGI. The CDR3 has 15 amino acids. Trimming cost V 10 bases and J 1 base; bases outside gene matches: 8. CDR3 coding DNA: TGTGCCACCCTGAGCGGGAGACGGAACACCGGGGAGCTGTTTTTT. Amino acids: CATLSGRRNTGELFF.

The rearrangement uses TRBV5-4 and TRBJ1-1, with TRBD1 as a possible D gene (6 bases). The V and J ends lost 2 bases and 5 bases respectively, with 13 bases between them. The CDR3 totals 14 residues. Germline V gene data show CDR1 as SGHNT and CDR2 as YYREEE (reference sequence). CDR3 in amino acids: CASSLVRGETEAFF. In DNA form, the CDR3 reads TGTGCCAGCAGCTTAGTAAGGGGGGAGACTGAAGCTTTCTTT. The full variable domain, completed using reference TRBV5-4 and TRBJ1-1, is ETGVTQSPTHLIKTRGQQVTLRCSSQSGHNTVSWYQQALGQGPQFIFQYYREEENGRGNFPPRFSGLQFPNYSSELNVNALELDDSALYLCASSLVRGETEAFFGQGTRLTVV.

J is TRBJ2-1 and V is TRBV9; TRBD2 aligns across 14 bases. Germline assignment: CDR1 SGDLS and CDR2 YYNGEE. CDR3 size: 17 residues. V dropped 0 bases and J dropped 10; count of bases not matched to a gene: 9. The CDR3 region is CASSVAVGTSGGGEQFF. The CDR3 bases are TGTGCCAGCAGCGTAGCTGTTGGGACTAGCGGGGGAGGGGAGCAGTTCTTC.

The chain joins TRBV11-2 to TRBJ1-6; a weak D match, TRBD1 (6 bases). The CDR3 runs 14 residues. The V gene lost 5 bases and the J gene lost 10 bases, with 15 bases spanning the gap. CDR1 and CDR2 (germline): SGHAT, FQNNGV. CDR3 DNA sequence: TGTGCCAGCAGCGTCAGGGGAGAGAGCTCACCCCTCCACTTT. Its protein product is CASSVRGESSPLHF.

This sequence joins TRBV18 and TRBJ1-5; D is unresolved. The V end was cut by 2 bases, the J end by 2 bases, with 7 bases between. The CDR3 length is 14 residues. The germline gives CDR1 KGHSH, CDR2 LQKENI. The CDR3 coding sequence is TGTGCCAGCTCACCATCGAAGGGCAATCAGCCCCAGCATTTT. Its protein product is CASSPSKGNQPQHF.

CDR3 bases: TGTGCCAGCAGGGGGGTAGAGACCCAGTACTTC. Amino acid sequence: CASRGVETQYF. The gene calls are TRBV5-6 and TRBJ2-5; D assignment may be TRBD1 or TRBD2 (5 bases each). V was cut by 5 bases and J by 4 bases, with 6 bases left in between. The CDR3 has 11 amino acids. Germline V CDR1 and CDR2: SGHDT, YYEEEE.

The genes are TRBV18 and TRBJ1-1, with D possibly TRBD1 on 5 matching bases. The germline gives CDR1 KGHSH, CDR2 LQKENI. CDR3 length: 15 residues. The germline V and J ends were trimmed by 1 base and 2 bases, with 11 bases remaining between them. The CDR3 reads CASSPRDGPNTEAFF. CDR3 in DNA: TGTGCCAGCTCACCACGGGACGGACCTAACACTGAAGCTTTCTTT.

The V call is TRBV14, the J call TRBJ1-6, with TRBD1 matching over 7 bases. This CDR3 has 13 residues. The V gene's germline CDR1 is SGHDN and CDR2 FVKESK. The V and J ends lost 4 bases and 13 bases, in that order; junction bases with no gene match: 7. CDR3 residues: CASSPAGQSPLHF. DNA for the CDR3: TGTGCCAGCAGCCCTGCGGGACAGTCGCCCCTCCACTTT. The full variable domain, its missing parts supplied by reference TRBV14 and TRBJ1-6, is EAGVTQFPSHSVIEKGQTVTLRCDPISGHDNLYWYRRVMGKEIKFLLHFVKESKQDESGMPNNRFLAERTGGTYSTLKVQPAELEDSGVYFCASSPAGQSPLHFGNGTRLTVT.

This chain joins TRBV5-1 and TRBJ2-2, with D possibly called TRBD1 or TRBD2 (6 bases each). The CDR3 loop spans 13 amino acids. Trimming shortened V by 8 bases and J by 4 bases, and 12 bases separated the two germline ends. Germline CDR1 reads SGHRS; CDR2 reads YFSETQ. The CDR3 loop reads CARGGFVTGELFF. CDR3 coding DNA: TGCGCCAGAGGGGGGTTTGTCACCGGGGAGCTGTTTTTT. The variable domain in full, completed from reference TRBV5-1 and TRBJ2-2, reads KAGVTQTPRYLIKTRGQQVTLSCSPISGHRSVSWYQQTPGQGLQFLFEYFSETQRNKGNFPGRFSGRQFSNSRSEMNVSTLELGDSALYLCARGGFVTGELFFGEGSRLTVL.

This clone has just one count. The chain links TRBV6-1 to TRBJ1-2, with D unclear. This CDR3 contains 13 residues. Between the trimmed V and J ends, which lost 7 bases and 7 bases, there was a span of 16 bases. Germline assignment: CDR1 MNHNS and CDR2 SASEGT. DNA of the CDR3: TGTGCCAGCACTGAGGTGGGGTCGGGTGGCTACACCTTC. Its translation: CASTEVGSGGYTF.

J is TRBJ1-1 and V is TRBV18; tentative D call: TRBD1 (5 bases). V dropped 6 bases and J dropped 4 bases, with 15 bases sitting between them. This CDR3 comprises 14 residues. Per the germline V gene, CDR1 is KGHSH and CDR2 is LQKENI. CDR3 loop: CASSLTGGTTEAFF. CDR3 DNA sequence: TGTGCCAGCTCTCTCACTGGGGGGACCACTGAAGCTTTCTTT.

The CDR3 region is CASSWGGQGTTNEKLFF. The DNA of the CDR3 is TGTGCCAGCAGCTGGGGGGGACAGGGTACAACTAATGAAAAACTGTTTTTT. The chain combines TRBV5-4 with TRBJ1-4, with TRBD1 identical over 9 bases. The germline V gene has CDR1 SGHNT and CDR2 YYREEE (reference sequence). V shed 3 bases and J 0 bases; nucleotides not matched to a gene: 6. The CDR3 has 17 amino acids.

This chain connects TRBV19 to TRBJ2-5; 7 nucleotides line up with TRBD1. Looked up from germline, CDR1 is LNHDA and CDR2 is SQIVND (reference sequence). The CDR3 consists of 15 residues. V shed 6 bases, J shed 3 bases, and the junction held 10 bases outside the gene matches. Here the CDR3 reads CASSKPGQTKETQYF. CDR3 nucleotides: TGTGCCAGTAGCAAACCGGGACAGACTAAAGAGACCCAGTACTTC.

This clone was detected only once. V is TRBV4-3 and J is TRBJ2-7; D gene uncertain. Germline V lookup: CDR1 LGHNA, CDR2 YSLEER. The ends were cut back, 1 base at V and 7 bases at J, with 17 bases in the middle. This CDR3 region has 15 residues. DNA of the CDR3: TGCGCCAGCAGCCAAGGCGGTAACAGCGTTGGGGAGCAGTACTTC. This encodes CASSQGGNSVGEQYF.

The chain is built from TRBV2 and TRBJ2-1, with 10 bases lining up with TRBD2. From germline, CDR1 is SNHLY and CDR2 FYNNEI. This CDR3 region has 14 residues. V lost 3 bases to trimming and J lost 13 bases; unmatched junction nucleotides: 9. The CDR3 DNA reads TGTGCCAGCAGTGATCTAGCGGGAGTGCCGGATCAGTTCTTC. The encoded protein is CASSDLAGVPDQFF.

The chain links TRBV19 to TRBJ1-5; D may be TRBD1 (5 bases). V dropped 3 bases and J dropped 4 bases, with 7 bases sitting between them. Germline CDR1 is LNHDA and CDR2 is SQIVND (reference sequence). The CDR3 is 13 amino acids. The CDR3 DNA reads as TGTGCCAGTAGTATGTCAGGGAATCAGCCCCAGCATTTT. Encoded protein: CASSMSGNQPQHF. Full variable domain (remainder filled in from reference TRBV19 and TRBJ1-5): DGGITQSPKYLFRKEGQNVTLSCEQNLNHDAMYWYRQDPGQGLRLIYYSQIVNDFQKGDIAEGYSVSREKKESFPLTVTSAQKNPTAFYLCASSMSGNQPQHFGDGTRLSIL.

This sequence joins TRBV30 and TRBJ1-2; D possibly corresponds to TRBD1 (6 bases). From germline, CDR1 is GTSNPN and CDR2 SVGIG (reference sequence). The CDR3 is 12 amino acids. Between the trimmed V and J ends, which lost 2 bases and 3 bases, there was a span of 7 bases. The CDR3 coding sequence is TGTGCCTGGAGTACAGGGCACTATGGCTACACCTTC. This encodes CAWSTGHYGYTF. Using reference TRBV30 and TRBJ1-2 for the parts outside the CDR3, the full variable domain is SQTIHQWPATLVQPVGSPLSLECTVEGTSNPNLYWYRQAAGRGLQLLFYSVGIGQISSEVPQNLSASRPQDRQFILSSKKLLLSDSGFYLCAWSTGHYGYTFGSGTRLTVV.

This clone is deemed medium-sized. The rearrangement joins TRBV5-6 to TRBJ2-6; perhaps TRBD2 as D (5 bases). V lost 0 bases and J lost 2, with 9 bases in between. The length of the CDR3 is 16 residues. The germline CDR1 and CDR2 sequences are SGHDT and YYEEEE. CDR3 residues: CASSLGRSAGANVLTF. CDR3 DNA sequence: TGTGCCAGCAGCTTGGGGCGTAGCGCTGGGGCCAACGTCCTGACTTTC.

The chain recombines TRBV29-1 with TRBJ1-2; D perhaps matches TRBD1 (5 bases). This CDR3 region has 11 residues. Germline CDR1 and CDR2: SQVTM and ANQGSEA. V lost 7 bases and J 11 bases, leaving 17 bases between the germline ends. CDR3 protein: CSDWDGPRYTF. The CDR3 DNA sequence: TGCAGCGACTGGGACGGGCCCAGGTACACCTTC. Supplemented by reference TRBV29-1 and TRBJ1-2, the full variable domain reads SAVISQKPSRDICQRGTSLTIQCQVDSQVTMMFWYRQQPGQSLTLIATANQGSEATYESGFVIDKFPISRPNLTFSTLTVSNMSPEDSSIYLCSDWDGPRYTFGSGTRLTVV.

The J gene is TRBJ1-4, the V gene TRBV19; TRBD1 agrees at 9 bases. The germline V gene encodes CDR1 LNHDA and CDR2 SQIVND (reference sequence). This CDR3 is 15 amino acids long. V dropped 8 bases and J dropped 8; count of bases not matched to a gene: 12. The DNA of the CDR3 is TGTGCCAGTTGCATTCCGGGACAGGGAAGAGAAAAACTGTTTTTT. Amino acid sequence: CASCIPGQGREKLFF.

This clone showed up just once. This chain joins TRBV5-4 and TRBJ1-4, with D maybe TRBD1 (5 bases). Germline V gives CDR1 SGHNT, CDR2 YYREEE (reference sequence). This CDR3 is built from 14 residues. V was pared by 5 bases and J by 0 bases, with 8 bases between. As DNA, the CDR3 is TGTGCCAGCAGAGACAGTGCAACTAATGAAAAACTGTTTTTT. Amino acids: CASRDSATNEKLFF. The whole variable domain, filled in from reference TRBV5-4 and TRBJ1-4, reads ETGVTQSPTHLIKTRGQQVTLRCSSQSGHNTVSWYQQALGQGPQFIFQYYREEENGRGNFPPRFSGLQFPNYSSELNVNALELDDSALYLCASRDSATNEKLFFGSGTQLSVL.